The T cell receptor beta chain described here comes from a study of Graves' ophthalmopathy and Graves' hyperthyroidism. Study background: A follow-up of 18 months without ophthalmopathy meant that hyperthyroidism was stable. Study results and limitations: In blood appeared most of the expanded thyroid clonotypes whose frequency exceeded 0.001. A 13-signature model separated ophthalmopathy from stable hyperthyroidism, 87.88% sensitivity, around 81% specificity.

This CDR3 has 13 residues. Germline CDR1 reads LNHDA; CDR2 reads SQIVND (reference sequence). V gave up 9 bases and J gave up 13 bases; unmatched junction bases: 14. RNA transcripts were the source from which TCR beta CDR3 regions were amplified. HTBI primers were used in a first-round RT-PCR, which preceded a second-round multiplex PCR. TCRdb re-analysed the multiplex PCR reads in MiXCR, keeping a single row per CDR3 protein. The sample consists of some 1.1 million distinct CDR3 sequences, 35% to 45% of them appearing once. Diagnosis relied on clinical symptoms, serum thyroxine, TRAb, thyroid ultrasound and orbital computed tomography. This clonotype was recorded many times. Its specificity is unknown.

The rearrangement uses TRBV19 and TRBJ1-4, with 7 bases aligning to TRBD1. The source is an adult man with Graves' hyperthyroidism. The sample comprised peripheral blood or thyroid tissue (not recorded which). CDR3 nucleotide sequence: TGTGCCAGCCGACCAGGGGGGAGAGAGGGACTGTTTTTT. Its protein product is CASRPGGREGLFF. The full variable domain, with the rest looked up from reference TRBV19 and TRBJ1-4, is DGGITQSPKYLFRKEGQNVTLSCEQNLNHDAMYWYRQDPGQGLRLIYYSQIVNDFQKGDIAEGYSVSREKKESFPLTVTSAQKNPTAFYLCASRPGGREGLFFGSGTQLSVL.